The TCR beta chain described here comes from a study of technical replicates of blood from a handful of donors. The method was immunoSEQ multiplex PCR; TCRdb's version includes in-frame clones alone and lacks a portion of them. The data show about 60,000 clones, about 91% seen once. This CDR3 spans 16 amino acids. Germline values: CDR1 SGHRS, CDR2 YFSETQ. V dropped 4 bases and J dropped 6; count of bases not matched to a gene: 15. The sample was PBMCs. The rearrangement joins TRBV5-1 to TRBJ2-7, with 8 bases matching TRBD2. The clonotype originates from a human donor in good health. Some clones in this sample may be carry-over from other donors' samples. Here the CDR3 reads CASSVGGAGASGEQYF. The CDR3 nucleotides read TGCGCCAGCAGCGTCGGGGGAGCGGGGGCATCCGGCGAGCAGTACTTC.